These T cell receptor beta chains were read from a single sample in a study of blood T cell repertoires in COVID-19. Repertoires were generated with immunoSEQ multiplex PCR, while TCRdb's copy carries only in-frame clones and drops some. Here the sample spans a few hundred thousand clones, roughly nine tenths being singletons. Sequencing input: peripheral blood. All receptors come from a young woman with COVID-19, enrolled during active disease. The CDR3 runs from the conserved cysteine through the conserved F or W. D genes are given only for firm matches. Clone size appears in some rows only: once, few, many, or a class for an expanded clone.

j_gene	v_gene	len	abundance	d_gene	CDR3aa	CDR3nt
TRBJ2-1	TRBV27	17	.	TRBD2	CASSFWSSGKSYNEQFF	TGTGCCAGCAGTTTTTGGTCTAGCGGGAAGTCCTACAATGAGCAGTTCTTC
TRBJ2-1	TRBV5-6	14	once	TRBD2	CASSHSSGDNEQFF	TGTGCCAGCAGCCATTCTAGCGGGGACAATGAGCAGTTCTTC
TRBJ1-1	TRBV30	17	.	TRBD1	CAWRLTGTGLMNTEAFF	TGTGCCTGGAGGTTAACCGGGACAGGACTTATGAACACTGAAGCTTTCTTT
TRBJ2-5	TRBV19	16	.	TRBD2	CASSTWTSGGEETQYF	TGTGCCAGTAGTACTTGGACTAGCGGGGGGGAAGAGACCCAGTACTTC
TRBJ2-1	TRBV2	13	.	.	CASNGGNYNEQFF	TGTGCCAGCAATGGCGGGAACTACAATGAGCAGTTCTTC
TRBJ2-1	TRBV28	16	.	.	CASSFWRQRTYNEQFF	TGTGCCAGCAGTTTCTGGAGACAGCGAACCTACAATGAGCAGTTCTTC
TRBJ1-1	TRBV28	14	.	.	CASSAAQGDTEAFF	TGTGCCAGCAGTGCCGCACAGGGTGACACTGAAGCTTTCTTT
TRBJ1-1	TRBV30	13	.	.	CAWRAGGNTEAFF	TGTGCCTGGAGGGCGGGGGGGAACACTGAAGCTTTCTTT
TRBJ2-3	TRBV15	16	.	TRBD2	CATSRDSAGGQDTQYF	TGTGCCACCAGCAGAGATTCCGCGGGGGGGCAAGATACGCAGTATTTT
TRBJ2-1	TRBV7-9	18	.	.	CASSLERGGGRIYNEQFF	TGTGCCAGCAGCTTAGAGCGGGGAGGGGGACGGATATACAATGAGCAGTTCTTC
TRBJ2-1	TRBV18	17	.	TRBD1	CASSPTWHGQGGNEQFF	TGTGCCAGCTCACCTACCTGGCACGGACAGGGTGGCAATGAGCAGTTCTTC
TRBJ2-2	TRBV7-6	16	.	TRBD2	CASSISGGTSTGELFF	TGTGCCAGCAGCATAAGCGGGGGGACCTCCACCGGGGAGCTGTTTTTT
TRBJ2-2	TRBV5-4	12	.	.	CASRDSTGELFF	TGTGCCAGCAGGGACAGCACCGGGGAGCTGTTTTTT
TRBJ1-1	TRBV10-3	17	.	TRBD1	CAISEGGRGQVNTEAFF	TGTGCCATCAGTGAGGGCGGCAGGGGACAGGTGAACACTGAAGCTTTCTTT
TRBJ1-4	TRBV4-1	11	.	TRBD1	CASSDRGLLFF	TGCGCCAGCAGTGACAGGGGGCTTTTGTTTTTT
TRBJ2-3	TRBV24-1	16	.	TRBD1	CATSDSTGVQPDTQYF	TGTGCCACCAGTGATTCGACAGGGGTGCAACCAGATACGCAGTATTTT
TRBJ1-5	TRBV6-4	15	.	TRBD1	CASNPGQGGNQPQHF	TGTGCCAGCAACCCGGGACAGGGGGGGAATCAGCCCCAGCATTTT
TRBJ1-2	TRBV18	15	.	.	CASSPPRGEGYGYTF	TGTGCCAGCTCACCACCGCGGGGTGAGGGCTATGGCTACACCTTC
TRBJ1-6	TRBV6-6	19	few	TRBD1	CASSPKPWSGQGVNSPLHF	TGTGCCAGCAGTCCTAAACCCTGGAGTGGACAGGGAGTTAATTCACCCCTCCACTTT
TRBJ1-1	TRBV5-6	13	.	TRBD1	CASSRDQGARAFF	TGTGCCAGCAGCCGCGACCAGGGGGCGAGAGCTTTCTTT
TRBJ1-1	TRBV21-1	14	.	.	CASSKGGPDTEAFF	TGTGCCAGCAGCAAAGGGGGGCCCGACACTGAAGCTTTCTTT
TRBJ1-2	TRBV7-2	14	.	.	CASSLETGNYGYTF	TGTGCCAGCAGCTTAGAAACAGGGAACTATGGCTACACCTTC
TRBJ2-1	TRBV3-1/TRBV3-2	16	.	.	CASSHLAAPPGNEQFF	TGTGCCAGCAGCCACCTCGCGGCCCCGCCTGGCAATGAGCAGTTCTTC
TRBJ1-3	TRBV7-2	15	.	.	CATRDGGGIGNTIYF	TGTGCCACCAGGGACGGGGGTGGAATTGGAAACACCATATATTTT
TRBJ1-1	TRBV5-7	14	.	.	CASSLVTENTEAFF	TGTGCCAGCAGCTTGGTGACAGAGAACACTGAAGCTTTCTTT
TRBJ1-6	TRBV7-2	14	.	.	CASSLPGVGVPLHF	TGTGCCAGCAGCTTACCAGGGGTGGGAGTTCCCCTCCACTTT
TRBJ2-3	TRBV7-9	17	.	TRBD1	CASSPIIRGPRTDTQYF	TGTGCCAGCAGCCCGATAATTAGGGGGCCCCGCACAGATACGCAGTATTTT
TRBJ1-5	TRBV11-2	14	.	.	CASSSQGWNQPQHF	TGTGCCAGCAGCTCTCAGGGCTGGAATCAGCCCCAGCATTTT
TRBJ2-1	TRBV7-9	13	few	.	CASSLDLENEQFF	TGTGCCAGCAGCTTAGATCTGGAGAATGAGCAGTTCTTC
TRBJ2-2	TRBV4-1	16	.	.	CASSQEMAGYTGELFF	TGCGCCAGCAGCCAAGAGATGGCGGGGTACACCGGGGAGCTGTTTTTT
TRBJ1-2	TRBV6-6	16	.	TRBD1	CASSYYTTGVSYGYTF	TGTGCCAGCAGTTACTACACGACAGGGGTCTCTTATGGCTACACCTTC
TRBJ2-3	TRBV7-9	16	few	.	CAPSPWGGRGSDTQYF	TGTGCCCCCTCCCCCTGGGGGGGCCGTGGTTCAGATACGCAGTATTTT
TRBJ1-1	TRBV6-2/TRBV6-3	13	few	.	CASSKGENTEAFF	TGTGCCAGCAGTAAGGGGGAGAACACTGAAGCTTTCTTT
TRBJ1-5	TRBV6-5	15	.	TRBD1	CASTGDRDRNQPQHF	TGTGCCAGCACCGGGGACAGGGACCGCAATCAGCCCCAGCATTTT
TRBJ2-1	TRBV3-1/TRBV3-2	17	.	.	CASSQVNRGSSYNEQFF	TGTGCCAGCAGCCAAGTGAATAGGGGAAGCTCCTACAATGAGCAGTTCTTC
TRBJ1-1	TRBV19	14	.	.	CASSNTAGDTEAFF	TGTGCCAGTAGTAACACCGCAGGGGACACTGAAGCTTTCTTT
TRBJ2-1	TRBV6-4	15	.	TRBD2	CASSKGGGAGYEQFF	TGTGCCAGCAGCAAAGGCGGGGGGGCCGGGTATGAGCAGTTCTTC
TRBJ2-1	TRBV18	18	.	TRBD2	CASSPGLAGGGAYNEQFF	TGTGCCAGCTCACCGGGACTAGCGGGAGGGGGCGCCTACAATGAGCAGTTCTTC
TRBJ1-1	TRBV4-3	16	.	.	CASSQGIDGPGEYAFF	TGCGCCAGCAGCCAAGGGATCGACGGACCGGGAGAATATGCTTTCTTT
TRBJ1-5	TRBV27	14	.	.	CASSLTGSNQPQHF	TGTGCCAGCAGTTTAACAGGGAGCAATCAGCCCCAGCATTTT
TRBJ1-5	TRBV6-2/TRBV6-3	13	.	.	CASTPSSRQPQHF	TGTGCCAGCACCCCCAGTTCGAGGCAGCCCCAGCATTTT
TRBJ1-2	TRBV3-1/TRBV3-2	15	.	TRBD1	CASSPGSGTAYGYTF	TGTGCCAGCAGCCCGGGATCCGGGACAGCCTATGGCTACACCTTC
TRBJ2-3	TRBV27	18	once	TRBD2	CASSFFPGVAGSIDTQYF	TGTGCCAGCAGTTTCTTCCCCGGGGTAGCGGGAAGCATTGATACGCAGTATTTT
TRBJ2-1	TRBV7-8	14	.	TRBD2	CASRTSGNYNEQFF	TGTGCCAGCCGGACTAGCGGGAATTACAATGAGCAGTTCTTC
TRBJ2-3	TRBV6-5	14	.	TRBD1	CASTGTGFPDTQYF	TGTGCCAGCACCGGGACAGGGTTCCCAGATACGCAGTATTTT
TRBJ1-1	TRBV5-1	15	once	.	CASSLRGHLNTEAFF	TGCGCCAGCAGCTTAAGAGGACACCTGAACACTGAAGCTTTCTTT
TRBJ2-5	TRBV28	15	.	TRBD1	CASSSSGTGEETQYF	TGTGCCAGCAGTTCATCCGGGACAGGGGAAGAGACCCAGTACTTC
TRBJ2-5	TRBV9	14	.	TRBD1	CASSEGQAQETQYF	TGTGCCAGCAGCGAGGGACAGGCTCAAGAGACCCAGTACTTC
TRBJ2-1	TRBV3-1/TRBV3-2	19	few	TRBD2	CASSQAGLAVLRAYNEQFF	TGTGCCAGCAGCCAGGCCGGACTAGCGGTGTTGAGGGCTTACAATGAGCAGTTCTTC
TRBJ2-5	TRBV29-1	12	.	.	CSVARAQGAQYF	TGCAGCGTGGCCCGGGCTCAGGGTGCCCAGTACTTC
TRBJ1-2	TRBV29-1	13	.	TRBD1	CSVEKPTGYGYTF	TGCAGCGTTGAAAAGCCGACAGGGTATGGCTACACCTTC